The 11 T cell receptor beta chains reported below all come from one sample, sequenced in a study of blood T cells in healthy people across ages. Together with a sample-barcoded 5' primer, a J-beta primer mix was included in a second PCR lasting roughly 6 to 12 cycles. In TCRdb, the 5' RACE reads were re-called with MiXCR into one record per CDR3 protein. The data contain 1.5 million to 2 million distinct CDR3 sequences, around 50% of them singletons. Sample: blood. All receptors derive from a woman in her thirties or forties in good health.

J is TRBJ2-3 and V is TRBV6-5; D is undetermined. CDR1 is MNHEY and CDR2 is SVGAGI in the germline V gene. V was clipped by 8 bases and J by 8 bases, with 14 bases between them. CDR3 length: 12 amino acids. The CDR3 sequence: CASSPPWGTQYF. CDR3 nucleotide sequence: TGTGCCAGCTCCCCTCCTTGGGGTACGCAGTATTTT.

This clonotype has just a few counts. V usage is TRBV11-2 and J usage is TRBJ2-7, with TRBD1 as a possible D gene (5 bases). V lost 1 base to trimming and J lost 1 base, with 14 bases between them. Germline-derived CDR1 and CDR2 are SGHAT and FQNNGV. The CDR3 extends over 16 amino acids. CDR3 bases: TGTGCCAGCAGCTTAGGCCAGGGAACAGGATCCTACGAGCAGTACTTC. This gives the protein CASSLGQGTGSYEQYF. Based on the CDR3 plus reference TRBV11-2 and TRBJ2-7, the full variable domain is EAGVAQSPRYKIIEKRQSVAFWCNPISGHATLYWYQQILGQGPKLLIQFQNNGVVDDSQLPKDRFSAERLKGVDSTLKIQPAKLEDSAVYLCASSLGQGTGSYEQYFGPGTRLTVT.

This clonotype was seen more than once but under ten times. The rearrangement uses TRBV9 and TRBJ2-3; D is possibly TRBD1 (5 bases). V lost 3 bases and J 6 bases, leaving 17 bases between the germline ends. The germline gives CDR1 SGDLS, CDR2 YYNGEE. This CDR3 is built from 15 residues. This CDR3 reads CASSANIGPGDTQYF. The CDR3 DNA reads TGTGCCAGCAGCGCGAACATAGGCCCAGGGGATACGCAGTATTTT.

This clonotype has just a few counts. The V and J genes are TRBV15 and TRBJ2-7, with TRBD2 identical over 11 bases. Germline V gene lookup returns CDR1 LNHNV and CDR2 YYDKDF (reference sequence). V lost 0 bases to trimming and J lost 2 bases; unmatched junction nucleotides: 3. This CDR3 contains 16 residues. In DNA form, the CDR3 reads TGTGCCACCAGCAGAGATGAACTAGCGGGGGCCTACGAGCAGTACTTC. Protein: CATSRDELAGAYEQYF.

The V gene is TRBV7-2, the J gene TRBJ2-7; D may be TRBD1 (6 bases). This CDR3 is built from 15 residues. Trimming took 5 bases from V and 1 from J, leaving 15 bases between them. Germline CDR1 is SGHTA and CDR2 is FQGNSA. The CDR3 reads CASSLQGDLSYEQYF. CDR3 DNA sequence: TGTGCCAGCAGCCTACAGGGAGACCTATCCTACGAGCAGTACTTC.

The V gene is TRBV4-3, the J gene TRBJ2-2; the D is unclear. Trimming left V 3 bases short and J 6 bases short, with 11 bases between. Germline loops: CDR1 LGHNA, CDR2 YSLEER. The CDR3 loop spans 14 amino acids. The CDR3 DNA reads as TGCGCCAGCAGCCAGGGTCTACCCCCCGGGGAGCTGTTTTTT. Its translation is CASSQGLPPGELFF.

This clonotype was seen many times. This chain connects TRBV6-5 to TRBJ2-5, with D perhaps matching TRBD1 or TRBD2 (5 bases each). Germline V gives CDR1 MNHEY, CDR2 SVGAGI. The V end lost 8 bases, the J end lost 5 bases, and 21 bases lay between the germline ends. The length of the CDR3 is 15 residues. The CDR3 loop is CASLRSRGELETQYF. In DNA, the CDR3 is TGTGCCAGCCTCAGATCGAGGGGCGAGTTGGAGACCCAGTACTTC.

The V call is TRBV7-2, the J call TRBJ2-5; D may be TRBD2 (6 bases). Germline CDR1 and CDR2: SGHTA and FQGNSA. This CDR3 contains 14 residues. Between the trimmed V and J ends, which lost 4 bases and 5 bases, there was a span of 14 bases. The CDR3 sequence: CASSSLGREETQYF. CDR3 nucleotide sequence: TGTGCCAGCAGCTCACTGGGACGGGAGGAGACCCAGTACTTC.

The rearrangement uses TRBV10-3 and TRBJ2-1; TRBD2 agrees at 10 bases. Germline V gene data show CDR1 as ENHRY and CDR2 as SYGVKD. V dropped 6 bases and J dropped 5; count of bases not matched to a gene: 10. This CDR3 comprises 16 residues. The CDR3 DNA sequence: TGTGCCATCAGCGAAAATACTAGCGGGGTCGACAATGAGCAGTTCTTC. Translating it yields CAISENTSGVDNEQFF.

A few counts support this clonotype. CDR3 in amino acids: CASTLRGSYGYTF. The CDR3 DNA is TGTGCCAGCACGTTAAGGGGTAGCTATGGCTACACCTTC. The V and J genes are TRBV12-3 or TRBV12-4 and TRBJ1-2; D perhaps matches TRBD1 (5 bases). Trimming took off 7 bases at V and 4 bases at J, with 13 bases between the two ends. This CDR3 is 13 amino acids long.

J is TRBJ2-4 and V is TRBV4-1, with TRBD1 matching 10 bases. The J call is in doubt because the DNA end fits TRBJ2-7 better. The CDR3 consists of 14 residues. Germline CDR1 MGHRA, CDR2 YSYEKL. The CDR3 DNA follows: TGCGCCAGCAGCCCGACAGGGGGCGAAAACGAGCAGTACTTC. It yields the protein CASSPTGGENEQYF.